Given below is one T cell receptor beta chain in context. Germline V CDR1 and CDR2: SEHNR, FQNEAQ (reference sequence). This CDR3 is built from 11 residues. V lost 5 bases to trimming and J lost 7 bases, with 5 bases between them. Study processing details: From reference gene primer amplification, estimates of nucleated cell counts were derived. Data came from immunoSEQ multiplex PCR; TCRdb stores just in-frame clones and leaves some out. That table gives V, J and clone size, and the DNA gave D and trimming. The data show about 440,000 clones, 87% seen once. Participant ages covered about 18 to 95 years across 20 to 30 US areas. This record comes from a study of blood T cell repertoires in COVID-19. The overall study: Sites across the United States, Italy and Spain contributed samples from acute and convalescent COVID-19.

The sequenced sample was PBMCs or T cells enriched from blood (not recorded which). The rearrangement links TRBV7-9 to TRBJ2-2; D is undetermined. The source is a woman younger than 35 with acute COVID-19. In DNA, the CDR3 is TGTGCCAGCAGCCCTGTCGGGGAGCTGTTTTTT. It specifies CASSPVGELFF.